The 11 T cell receptor beta chains reported below all come from one sample, sequenced in a study of CD8+CD57+ T cells in acquired aplastic anemia. Patients sequenced had flow cytometry evidence of CD8+CD57+ cell expansion. Genomic DNA templated the TCR beta VDJ and CDR3 profiling. TCRdb re-derived calls from the reads in MiXCR, one entry per CDR3 protein. The table lists 150,000 to 170,000 distinct CDR3 sequences, about 52% of them singletons, with roughly 12% in the top ten. Sequenced material: sorted CD4+, CD8+, or CD8+CD57+ T cells (not recorded which) from PBMCs. These receptors all come from a human donor with aplastic anemia.

This clonotype has more than one count but fewer than ten. The chain recombines TRBV20-1 with TRBJ2-7, with TRBD1 as a possible D gene (5 bases). There are 13 residues in the CDR3. Trimming removed 1 base at V and 5 bases at J, with 12 bases between. Germline-derived CDR1 and CDR2 are DFQATT and SNEGSKA (reference sequence). The CDR3 loop reads CSARAANRNEQYF. The CDR3 DNA sequence: TGCAGTGCTAGAGCGGCAAACAGGAACGAGCAGTACTTC.

This clonotype showed up many times. The gene calls are TRBV12-3 or TRBV12-4 and TRBJ1-1; the match to TRBD1 covers 7 bases. The CDR3 has 14 amino acids. Trimming cost V 2 bases and J 8 bases; bases outside gene matches: 8. CDR3: CASSLRAGGGEAFF. The DNA of the CDR3 is TGTGCCAGCAGTTTAAGGGCAGGGGGAGGGGAAGCTTTCTTT.

The chain couples TRBV24-1 to TRBJ2-3, with D possibly matching TRBD2 (5 bases). The germline gives CDR1 KGHDR, CDR2 SFDVKD. The CDR3 has 13 amino acids. The V gene lost 4 bases and the J gene lost 4 bases, with 8 bases spanning the gap. The CDR3 loop reads CATSEAGADTQYF. The CDR3 nucleotides are TGTGCCACCAGTGAGGCGGGCGCAGATACGCAGTATTTT.

In this sample, this clonotype turned up a few times. The chain has TRBV20-1 and TRBJ2-1; D is perhaps TRBD1 (6 bases). Per germline, CDR1 DFQATT and CDR2 SNEGSKA (reference sequence). Trimming cost V 6 bases and J 4 bases, with 10 bases left between them. The length of the CDR3 is 12 residues. CDR3 DNA sequence: TGCAGTGCCACAGGGCCGTACAATGAGCAGTTCTTC. Translating it yields CSATGPYNEQFF.

This clonotype has only one observation. At one end, the junction sequence differs from germline, possibly due to a read error. The chain carries TRBV6-4 and TRBJ1-2; D perhaps matches TRBD1 (5 bases). Germline loops: CDR1 MRHNA, CDR2 SNTAGT. The CDR3 extends over 17 amino acids. CDR3 DNA sequence: TGTGCCAGCAGTGACGGAGCGGGGACGGCTTATCACTATGACTACACCTTC. Amino acid sequence: CASSDGAGTAYHYDYTF.

This clonotype showed up just once. The gene calls are TRBV20-1 and TRBJ2-7; maybe TRBD2 (5 bases). CDR3 length: 12 residues. V lost 3 bases and J 1 base, leaving 7 bases between the germline ends. Germline CDR1 is DFQATT and CDR2 is SNEGSKA (reference sequence). The CDR3 sequence is CSARDLSYEQYF. CDR3 coding DNA: TGCAGTGCTAGGGACTTATCCTACGAGCAGTACTTC.

There are many counts of this clonotype. The rearrangement joins TRBV15 to TRBJ2-5, with D possibly being TRBD2 (5 bases). Germline V gives CDR1 LNHNV, CDR2 YYDKDF (reference sequence). V lost 6 bases and J 0 bases, leaving 17 bases between the germline ends. This CDR3 is built from 16 residues. In DNA, the CDR3 is TGTGCCACCAGGCCGGGATTCGGAATGTACCAAGAGACCCAGTACTTC. Residues: CATRPGFGMYQETQYF.

In this sample, this clonotype turned up many times. The chain has TRBV27 and TRBJ1-5; D is perhaps TRBD1 (6 bases). Germline V gene data show CDR1 as MNHEY and CDR2 as SMNVEV (reference sequence). V lost 7 bases to trimming and J lost 7 bases, with 17 bases between them. The CDR3 covers 14 residues. For the CDR3, the DNA is TGTGCCAGCACCCACAGGGTGGGGACGCAGCCCCAGCATTTT. Its protein product is CASTHRVGTQPQHF.

This clonotype was seen only a few times. The chain links TRBV6-5 to TRBJ2-2, with a tentative D call TRBD2 (6 bases). Germline V gene data show CDR1 as MNHEY and CDR2 as SVGAGI. CDR3 length: 15 residues. With 7 bases removed from V and 6 bases from J, the gap between germline ends came to 18 bases. The CDR3 here is CASIKSMEGSGELFF. The CDR3 DNA reads TGTGCCAGCATAAAGTCAATGGAGGGTTCCGGGGAGCTGTTTTTT.

Here the CDR3 DNA reads TGTGCCAGCAGTATCGGGGTTGCAGGGCAGCCCCAGCATTTT. This translates into CASSIGVAGQPQHF. The chain joins TRBV2 to TRBJ1-5, with a weak D call TRBD1 (5 bases). Trimming removed 5 bases at V and 7 bases at J, with 15 bases between. This CDR3 comprises 14 residues. CDR1 and CDR2 from the germline V gene are SNHLY and FYNNEI. Supplemented by reference TRBV2 and TRBJ1-5, the full variable domain reads EPEVTQTPSHQVTQMGQEVILRCVPISNHLYFYWYRQILGQKVEFLVSFYNNEISEKSEIFDDQFSVERPDGSNFTLKIRSTKLEDSAMYFCASSIGVAGQPQHFGDGTRLSIL.

Concerning this clonotype: A read error is possible here, since a much larger clone lies one base away. The chain uses TRBV14 and TRBJ2-3; perhaps D is TRBD1 or TRBD2 (5 bases each). The V and J ends lost 1 base and 4 bases respectively, with 18 bases between them. The CDR3 extends over 17 amino acids. Germline V gene data show CDR1 as SGHDN and CDR2 as FVKESK. The CDR3, as DNA: TGTGCCAGCAGCCAAGGGCCGCCGGGGCGGGCCGCAGATACGCAGTATTTT. The encoded protein is CASSQGPPGRAADTQYF.